The next 18 T cell receptor beta chains were all read from a single sample in a study of blood T cell repertoires in COVID-19. Repertoires were generated with immunoSEQ multiplex PCR, while TCRdb's copy carries only in-frame clones and drops some. In the table there are hundreds of thousands of clones, around nine tenths of which are singletons. Sequenced sample: PBMCs or T cells enriched from blood (not recorded which). The source is a man between 60 and 75 years old who had recovered from COVID-19.

The chain has TRBV19 and TRBJ1-6, with D possibly being TRBD1 (6 bases). The CDR3 runs 15 residues. The germline V gene has CDR1 LNHDA and CDR2 SQIVND (reference sequence). The V gene lost 5 bases and the J gene lost 5 bases, with 13 bases spanning the gap. CDR3 in DNA: TGTGCCAGTAGTGTGCCGGGACACAATAATTCACCCCTCCACTTT. It is translated as CASSVPGHNNSPLHF.

The chain links TRBV28 to TRBJ1-4, with a possible D match to TRBD1 (5 bases). The CDR3 covers 11 residues. Germline CDR1 is MDHEN and CDR2 is SYDVKM. The V and J ends lost 5 bases and 13 bases respectively, with 11 bases between them. The CDR3 nucleotides read TGTGCCAGCAGTCAGGGTCGGGTACTGTTTTTT. It translates to CASSQGRVLFF. The full variable domain, in which reference TRBV28 and TRBJ1-4 provide the parts outside the CDR3, is DVKVTQSSRYLVKRTGEKVFLECVQDMDHENMFWYRQDPGLGLRLIYFSYDVKMKEKGDIPEGYSVSREKKERFSLILESASTNQTSMYLCASSQGRVLFFGSGTQLSVL.

CDR3 region: CASSQDLAGGQYF. CDR3 DNA: TGTGCCAGCAGCCAAGATTTAGCGGGAGGGCAGTACTTC. The gene calls are TRBV3-1 (or the pseudogene TRBV3-2) and TRBJ2-7, with TRBD2 identical over 10 bases. The germline V gene encodes CDR1 LGHDT and CDR2 YNNKEL (reference sequence). Trimming removed 0 bases from V and 9 bases from J; junction bases left unmatched: 2. This CDR3 has 13 amino acids.

The rearrangement links TRBV5-1 to TRBJ2-3, with 8 bases that match TRBD2. Germline CDR1 and CDR2: SGHRS and YFSETQ. This CDR3 is 15 amino acids long. After removal of 3 bases from V and 2 bases from J, the junction contained 5 bases not matched to a gene. This CDR3 reads CASSSPGGITDTQYF. For the CDR3, the DNA is TGCGCCAGCAGCTCTCCGGGGGGGATCACAGATACGCAGTATTTT.

The chain combines TRBV18 with TRBJ1-4; D not certain. V lost 3 bases and J lost 8, with 10 bases in between. CDR3 length: 13 amino acids. Germline V gene lookup returns CDR1 KGHSH and CDR2 LQKENI. CDR3 in amino acids: CASSPTEQEKLFF. Written as DNA, the CDR3 is TGTGCCAGCTCACCGACGGAACAGGAAAAACTGTTTTTT.

The chain has TRBV19 and TRBJ2-1; 7 bases are shared with TRBD2. The CDR3 is 16 residues long. Trimming at V came to 0 bases and at J to 5 bases, leaving 7 bases not matched to a gene. Germline V gene sequence: CDR1 LNHDA, CDR2 SQIVND (reference sequence). The CDR3 DNA reads TGTGCCAGTAGTATAGAGGAACTAGCGTCAGACAATGAGCAGTTCTTC. As protein: CASSIEELASDNEQFF.

The chain carries TRBV14 and TRBJ1-6; unclear D gene. CDR3 length: 13 residues. Germline V gene lookup returns CDR1 SGHDN and CDR2 FVKESK. The germline V and J ends were trimmed by 0 bases and 14 bases, with 11 bases remaining between them. CDR3 amino acids: CASSQDTGWALHF. The CDR3 DNA reads as TGTGCCAGCAGCCAAGACACGGGGTGGGCCCTCCACTTT.

As DNA, the CDR3 is TGCGCCAGCAGCAACCACAGGGTTCACACAGATACGCAGTATTTT. Protein: CASSNHRVHTDTQYF. This rearrangement joins TRBV5-1 to TRBJ2-3; TRBD1 might be the D (6 bases). Germline assignment: CDR1 SGHRS and CDR2 YFSETQ. Trimming removed 4 bases at V and 2 bases at J, with 14 bases between. The length of the CDR3 is 15 residues.

This chain links TRBV11-3 with TRBJ2-1; 7 bases are a match to TRBD2. The CDR3 has 13 residues. Per the germline V gene, CDR1 is SGHNT and CDR2 is YENEEA. After removal of 5 bases from V and 8 bases from J, the junction contained 6 bases not matched to a gene. The CDR3 DNA sequence: TGTGCCAGCAGCCCTAGGACTAGTGATGAGCAGTTCTTC. It yields the protein CASSPRTSDEQFF.

The V call is TRBV27, the J call TRBJ2-1, with a weak D call TRBD2 (6 bases). The germline CDR1 and CDR2 sequences are MNHEY and SMNVEV (reference sequence). V was trimmed by 3 bases and J by 4 bases, leaving 10 bases between them. The CDR3 covers 14 residues. In DNA, the CDR3 is TGTGCCAGCAGTTTTTCGGGAGTTTACAATGAGCAGTTCTTC. Translated, it gives CASSFSGVYNEQFF.

V gene TRBV4-3 combines with J gene TRBJ2-2; 10 bases are a match to TRBD1. The CDR3 is made up of 17 amino acids. V was pared by 0 bases and J by 4 bases, with 5 bases of the junction left unmatched. CDR1 and CDR2 (germline): LGHNA, YSLEER. In DNA form, the CDR3 reads TGCGCCAGCAGCCAAGACCGACAGGGGGCCCGCACCGGGGAGCTGTTTTTT. Amino acid sequence: CASSQDRQGARTGELFF.

The rearrangement links TRBV6-2 or TRBV6-3 to TRBJ2-5; 7 nucleotides line up with TRBD2. Germline lookup yields CDR1 MNHEY and CDR2 SVGEGT. Losses at the gene ends were 5 bases for V and 5 bases for J; bases not matched to a gene: 14. This CDR3 is built from 16 residues. The CDR3 sequence: CASSHRRAGPPETQYF. The CDR3 DNA is TGTGCCAGCAGTCACCGACGAGCGGGGCCGCCGGAGACCCAGTACTTC.

The rearrangement uses TRBV28 and TRBJ2-7; D is undetermined. This CDR3 has 14 amino acids. Per the germline V gene, CDR1 is MDHEN and CDR2 is SYDVKM. The germline V and J ends were trimmed by 1 base and 0 bases, with 7 bases remaining between them. CDR3 region: CASSLYGDSYEQYF. The CDR3 DNA reads as TGTGCCAGCAGTTTATATGGAGACTCCTACGAGCAGTACTTC.

The gene calls are TRBV9 and TRBJ2-1, with TRBD1 as a possible D gene (5 bases). CDR3 length: 15 residues. Trimming took 1 base from V and 5 from J, leaving 13 bases between them. The germline CDR1 and CDR2 sequences are SGDLS and YYNGEE. The CDR3 nucleotides are TGTGCCAGCAGCGTATCAGGACATTCCGACAATGAGCAGTTCTTC. Amino acid sequence: CASSVSGHSDNEQFF.

The table lists this clone with a count of one. The genes are TRBV7-9 and TRBJ2-7; D possibly corresponds to TRBD1 (6 bases). Trimming stripped 1 base from V and 6 bases from J, with 10 bases between. The CDR3 is 13 amino acids. The germline V gene encodes CDR1 SEHNR and CDR2 FQNEAQ (reference sequence). Here the CDR3 DNA reads TGTGCCAGCAGCTTAGAACAGGGCCTCGAGCAGTACTTC. It yields the protein CASSLEQGLEQYF.

The CDR3: CASSSRDNYNSPLHF. The CDR3 nucleotides read TGTGCCAGCAGCTCCCGGGACAACTATAATTCACCCCTCCACTTT. The V and J genes are TRBV7-2 and TRBJ1-6; the D gene is possibly TRBD1 (6 bases). CDR3 length equals 15 residues. CDR1 is SGHTA and CDR2 is FQGNSA in the germline V gene. Trimming took 4 bases from V and 3 from J, leaving 10 bases between them.

The CDR3 DNA sequence: TGTGCCAGCAGCTGGAGCCGACAGGGACAAGAGACCCAGTACTTC. This encodes CASSWSRQGQETQYF. The chain couples TRBV7-9 to TRBJ2-5, with 7 bases that match TRBD1. This CDR3 contains 15 residues. Unmatched junction bases numbered 7, after V lost 4 bases and J lost 2 bases. Germline CDR1 reads SEHNR; CDR2 reads FQNEAQ (reference sequence).

CDR3: CSLRTSGSNEQYF. The CDR3 DNA reads as TGCAGCCTCAGGACTAGCGGGAGCAACGAGCAGTACTTC. This chain joins TRBV29-1 and TRBJ2-7; 13 bases fit TRBD2. This CDR3 spans 13 amino acids. Trimming at V came to 8 bases and at J to 5 bases, leaving 6 bases not matched to a gene. Germline assignment: CDR1 SQVTM and CDR2 ANQGSEA.